What follows are 13 T cell receptor beta chains derived from one specimen sequenced in a study of response to subunit inactivated influenza vaccine. One entry per CDR3 protein results from TCRdb running MiXCR on the RT-PCR reads. The repertoire consists of hundreds of thousands of distinct CDR3 sequences, with roughly 12% occurring once and the leading ten covering 10%. Here the sequenced sample was PBMCs from blood, taken on the day of vaccination. The receptor set was obtained from a man aged 50 or older who received an inactivated influenza vaccine.

This clonotype turned up a few times. This chain connects TRBV27 to TRBJ2-3; TRBD2 might be the D (5 bases). Germline CDR1 is MNHEY and CDR2 is SMNVEV (reference sequence). Trimming shortened V by 3 bases and J by 7 bases, and 11 bases separated the two germline ends. The CDR3 extends over 13 amino acids. The CDR3 DNA follows: TGTGCCAGCAGTTTGTCGACTATAAATACGCAGTATTTT. Translated, it gives CASSLSTINTQYF.

This clonotype has at least ten counts. The chain is built from TRBV7-8 and TRBJ2-3, with TRBD1 matching 7 bases. With V trimmed by 5 bases and J by 0 bases, 14 bases remained unmatched. This CDR3 is 18 amino acids long. Germline V gene sequence: CDR1 SGHVS, CDR2 FQNEAQ. The CDR3 loop is CASSHSLGTASSTDTQYF. The CDR3 region has the DNA TGTGCCAGCAGCCATTCCCTCGGGACAGCCTCTAGCACAGATACGCAGTATTTT.

V is TRBV7-8 and J is TRBJ2-1; TRBD1 matches 9 bases. Trimming took 2 bases from V and 4 from J; bases not matched to a gene: 3. CDR1 and CDR2 from the germline V gene are SGHVS and FQNEAQ. The CDR3 extends over 15 amino acids. In DNA form, the CDR3 reads TGTGCCAGCAGCTTACGGGACAGGGCGTACAATGAGCAGTTCTTC. Translated: CASSLRDRAYNEQFF.

The rearrangement uses TRBV7-2 and TRBJ1-5; D uncertain. The CDR3 runs to 16 residues. The ends were cut back, 3 bases at V and 0 bases at J, with 12 bases in the middle. Per the germline V gene, CDR1 is SGHTA and CDR2 is FQGNSA. CDR3 region: CASSFGGKYSNQPQHF. The CDR3, as DNA: TGTGCCAGCAGCTTCGGCGGAAAATATAGCAATCAGCCCCAGCATTTT.

The chain is built from TRBV6-5 and TRBJ1-2; D uncertain. This CDR3 contains 17 residues. The germline gives CDR1 MNHEY, CDR2 SVGAGI. The V gene lost 0 bases and the J gene lost 0 bases, with 14 bases spanning the gap. This CDR3 is CASSYSIEGRTNYGYTF. CDR3 nucleotides: TGTGCCAGCAGTTACTCGATAGAAGGGAGGACTAACTATGGCTACACCTTC.

This clonotype turned up a few times. The CDR3 DNA follows: TGTGCCAGTAGTATAGACAGCGGGGGCTCCTACGAGCAGTACTTC. This encodes CASSIDSGGSYEQYF. The chain has TRBV19 and TRBJ2-7; 8 nucleotides align to TRBD2. The CDR3 loop spans 15 amino acids. Trimming removed 0 bases from V and 0 bases from J; junction bases left unmatched: 1. CDR1 and CDR2 from the germline V gene are LNHDA and SQIVND (reference sequence).

This clonotype was picked up a small number of times. The V and J genes are TRBV7-9 and TRBJ1-1, with unresolved D. The CDR3 is made up of 13 amino acids. Germline V gene sequence: CDR1 SEHNR, CDR2 FQNEAQ (reference sequence). V was clipped by 2 bases and J by 1 base, with 5 bases between them. CDR3 coding DNA: TGTGCCAGCAGCTTAATACAGAACACTGAAGCTTTCTTT. It codes for CASSLIQNTEAFF.

V is TRBV4-3 and J is TRBJ2-1, with D perhaps TRBD1 (6 bases). The V gene's germline CDR1 is LGHNA and CDR2 YSLEER. Trimming cost V 0 bases and J 9 bases, with 21 bases left between them. CDR3 length: 17 amino acids. As DNA, the CDR3 is TGCGCCAGCAGCCAAGACCTCACGGGACAAAGGTCGGCTGAGCAGTTCTTC. Protein product: CASSQDLTGQRSAEQFF.

The chain employs TRBV7-2 and TRBJ2-1; perhaps TRBD1 as D (6 bases). This CDR3 region has 15 residues. Trimming shortened V by 2 bases and J by 7 bases, and 15 bases separated the two germline ends. Looked up from germline, CDR1 is SGHTA and CDR2 is FQGNSA. The CDR3 bases are TGTGCCAGCAGCTTAATCAGGGGCAGGGGTAATGAGCAGTTCTTC. The encoded protein is CASSLIRGRGNEQFF.

The table lists this clonotype with a few counts. The chain couples TRBV4-2 to TRBJ2-7; D may be TRBD1 (6 bases). Germline-derived CDR1 and CDR2 are LGHNA and YNFKEQ. The CDR3 has 14 amino acids. The germline V and J ends were trimmed by 3 bases and 3 bases, with 12 bases remaining between them. DNA of the CDR3: TGTGCCAGCAGCCAGACCGGGACACTCTACGAGCAGTACTTC. Translation gives CASSQTGTLYEQYF.

This chain links TRBV7-8 with TRBJ2-7, with 14 bases fitting TRBD2. The CDR3 runs to 19 residues. Germline loops: CDR1 SGHVS, CDR2 FQNEAQ. V was pared by 4 bases and J by 1 base, with 12 bases of the junction left unmatched. CDR3 nucleotide sequence: TGTGCCAGCAGCTGGGGGGGACTAGCGGGAGATCCACTATCCTACGAGCAGTACTTC. Translated: CASSWGGLAGDPLSYEQYF.

In its sample, this clonotype was seen a few times. One end of the junction varies from germline; a read error may be responsible. This rearrangement joins TRBV7-7 to TRBJ2-1; D not resolved. CDR1 is SSHAT, CDR2 FNYEAQ, per germline (reference sequence). The length of the CDR3 is 13 residues. CDR3 region: CASSFSVGNEQFF. The CDR3 DNA reads TGTGCTAGCAGCTTTTCGGTTGGCAATGAGCAGTTCTTC.

This clonotype was counted between two and nine times. The CDR3 loop is CASSQDFDRENPGELFF. In DNA form, the CDR3 reads TGCGCCAGCAGCCAAGATTTCGACAGGGAAAATCCCGGGGAGCTGTTTTTT. This sequence joins TRBV4-3 and TRBJ2-2; 7 nucleotides align to TRBD1. CDR1 is LGHNA, CDR2 YSLEER, per germline. V lost 0 bases to trimming and J lost 6 bases; unmatched junction nucleotides: 10. The CDR3 consists of 17 residues.